The 22 T cell receptor beta chains below all came from one sample that was sequenced in a study of T cell repertoires in cytomegalovirus infection. One entry per CDR3 protein, called by TCRdb with MiXCR from the reads. The sample holds hundreds of thousands of distinct CDR3 sequences, under 35% seen once. No antigens are known for them. Sequencing used cultured PBMCs, obtained from culture after CMV antigen stimulation. These receptors all come from a human donor in good health (CMV status not recorded). Some clones in this sample may be carry-over from other donors' samples.

This clonotype showed up just a few times. V and J are TRBV5-1 and TRBJ2-6; D remains unclear. The CDR3 covers 16 residues. V was cut by 4 bases and J by 0 bases, with 11 bases left in between. The V gene's germline CDR1 is SGHRS and CDR2 YFSETQ. The CDR3 spells CASSARRVSGANVLTF. The DNA for the CDR3 is TGCGCCAGCAGCGCCCGACGGGTCTCTGGGGCCAACGTCCTGACTTTC.

This sequence joins TRBV6-6 and TRBJ1-1; 7 positions match TRBD1. Germline loops: CDR1 MNHNY, CDR2 SVGAGI (reference sequence). The CDR3 consists of 14 residues. V trimming: 7 bases; J trimming: 1 base; junction bases outside the gene matches: 6. For the CDR3, the DNA is TGTGCCAGCACCCTACAGGGGCCGAACACTGAAGCTTTCTTT. It yields the protein CASTLQGPNTEAFF.

A few counts support this clonotype. This rearrangement joins TRBV12-5 to TRBJ2-5; D is possibly TRBD1 or TRBD2 (5 bases each). This CDR3 contains 15 residues. The germline CDR1 and CDR2 sequences are LGHNT and FRNRAP. V shed 2 bases and J shed 3 bases, with 13 bases lying between them. CDR3: CASGLIQGPKETQYF. In nucleotides, the CDR3 is TGTGCTAGTGGTTTGATTCAGGGACCGAAAGAGACCCAGTACTTC. Based on the CDR3 plus reference TRBV12-5 and TRBJ2-5, the full variable domain is DARVTQTPRHKVTEMGQEVTMRCQPILGHNTVFWYRQTMMQGLELLAYFRNRAPLDDSGMPKDRFSAEMPDATLATLKIQPSEPRDSAVYFCASGLIQGPKETQYFGPGTRLLVL.

The V and J genes are TRBV5-1 and TRBJ2-7; 12 bases match TRBD2. The CDR3 loop spans 14 amino acids. Germline V gives CDR1 SGHRS, CDR2 YFSETQ. Unmatched junction bases numbered 5, after V lost 9 bases and J lost 1 base. CDR3 in amino acids: CATRLAGDSYEQYF. Written as DNA, the CDR3 is TGCGCCACCAGACTAGCGGGGGATTCCTACGAGCAGTACTTC.

The chain joins TRBV25-1 to TRBJ2-7; a weak D match, TRBD2 (5 bases). CDR3 size: 15 residues. Germline CDR1 MGHDK, CDR2 SYGVNS. Trimming cost V 3 bases and J 2 bases, with 14 bases left between them. The CDR3 nucleotides read TGTGCCAGCAGTGATGACGTGGGGAGAGCCTACGAGCAGTACTTC. This translates into CASSDDVGRAYEQYF.

This clonotype was seen only a few times. The chain employs TRBV19 and TRBJ1-1; possible D gene TRBD1, 5 bases. Germline V gene data show CDR1 as LNHDA and CDR2 as SQIVND (reference sequence). Trimming cost V 2 bases and J 1 base, with 8 bases left between them. This CDR3 comprises 14 residues. Here the CDR3 reads CASSIFGQNTEAFF. The CDR3 DNA sequence: TGTGCCAGTAGTATATTTGGACAGAACACTGAAGCTTTCTTT. The complete variable domain, with remaining parts taken from reference TRBV19 and TRBJ1-1, reads DGGITQSPKYLFRKEGQNVTLSCEQNLNHDAMYWYRQDPGQGLRLIYYSQIVNDFQKGDIAEGYSVSREKKESFPLTVTSAQKNPTAFYLCASSIFGQNTEAFFGQGTRLTVV.

V usage is TRBV29-1 and J usage is TRBJ1-2; 11 bases agree with TRBD1. The CDR3 sequence is 16 residues long. Per the germline V gene, CDR1 is SQVTM and CDR2 is ANQGSEA. V trimming: 4 bases; J trimming: 7 bases; junction bases outside the gene matches: 14. The CDR3 loop is CSVVGGQGARIGGYTF. In DNA, the CDR3 is TGCAGCGTTGTCGGCGGACAGGGGGCGAGGATTGGTGGCTACACCTTC.

V gene TRBV7-4 combines with J gene TRBJ1-2; no firm D call. Trimming shortened V by 7 bases and J by 6 bases, and 15 bases separated the two germline ends. The CDR3 sequence is 13 residues long. CDR1 is SGHVT, CDR2 SQSDAQ, per germline. The CDR3 nucleotides are TGTGCCAGCACCGGGTATGGGGAGCATGGCTACACCTTC. Protein product: CASTGYGEHGYTF.

The chain joins TRBV6-1 to TRBJ2-3, with D uncertain. CDR3 length equals 14 residues. Between the trimmed V and J ends, which lost 2 bases and 2 bases, there was a span of 8 bases. The germline gives CDR1 MNHNS, CDR2 SASEGT. CDR3 sequence: CASSEFYYTDTQYF. CDR3 DNA sequence: TGTGCCAGCAGTGAATTCTACTACACAGATACGCAGTATTTT.

In its sample, this clonotype was seen many times. This rearrangement joins TRBV7-8 to TRBJ1-3, with D tentatively TRBD1 (5 bases). The CDR3 loop spans 17 amino acids. Germline values: CDR1 SGHVS, CDR2 FQNEAQ. V lost 2 bases, J lost 0 bases, and 14 bases lay in between. The CDR3 bases are TGTGCCAGCAGCTTATACCCTTGGGACCACTCTGGAAACACCATATATTTT. It encodes CASSLYPWDHSGNTIYF.

A note on this clonotype: The junction does not match germline at one end; this may be a read error. The chain couples TRBV4-1 to TRBJ2-2, with 8 bases that match TRBD1. This CDR3 comprises 17 residues. Germline-derived CDR1 and CDR2 are MGHRA and YSYEKL. The DNA of the CDR3 is TGCGCCAGCAGCCAAGCACCGGACAGGGTTGCCACCGGGGAGCTGCTTTTT. Translation: CASSQAPDRVATGELLF.

This clonotype was detected a few times. V usage is TRBV7-4 and J usage is TRBJ2-7, with D perhaps matching TRBD1 or TRBD2 (5 bases each). The CDR3 runs to 14 residues. Trimming stripped 3 bases from V and 3 bases from J, with 12 bases between. CDR1 is SGHVT and CDR2 is SQSDAQ in the germline V gene. The CDR3 is CASSFRDRVYEQYF. Here the CDR3 DNA reads TGTGCCAGCAGCTTTCGGGACCGGGTCTACGAGCAGTACTTC.

This clonotype was counted at least ten times. The chain recombines TRBV7-8 with TRBJ2-1; D possibly matches TRBD1 or TRBD2 (5 bases each). CDR1 and CDR2 (germline): SGHVS, FQNEAQ. The CDR3 length is 16 residues. Trimming stripped 0 bases from V and 3 bases from J, with 12 bases between. This CDR3 is CASSLAEGQGYNEQFF. In nucleotides, the CDR3 is TGTGCCAGCAGCTTAGCCGAGGGGCAGGGCTACAATGAGCAGTTCTTC. Combining the CDR3 with reference TRBV7-8 and TRBJ2-1 gives the whole variable domain GAGVSQSPRYKVAKRGQDVALRCDPISGHVSLFWYQQALGQGPEFLTYFQNEAQLDKSGLPSDRFFAERPEGSVSTLKIQRTQQEDSAVYLCASSLAEGQGYNEQFFGPGTRLTVL.

This clonotype was found a few times. The V call is TRBV28, the J call TRBJ1-1, with D tentatively TRBD1 (6 bases). Trimming cost V 1 base and J 0 bases, with 21 bases left between them. The CDR3 extends over 19 amino acids. Germline assignment: CDR1 MDHEN and CDR2 SYDVKM. The CDR3 loop is CASSLYATGPTTLNTEAFF. In nucleotides, the CDR3 is TGTGCCAGCAGTTTATATGCGACAGGCCCTACAACCCTGAACACTGAAGCTTTCTTT.

The chain joins TRBV19 to TRBJ1-5; D not resolved. Deletions cut 6 bases from V and 7 bases from J, with 10 bases between. This CDR3 has 12 amino acids. Germline lookup yields CDR1 LNHDA and CDR2 SQIVND (reference sequence). The CDR3 spells CASREAGQPQHF. Here the CDR3 DNA reads TGTGCCAGTAGAGAGGCTGGGCAGCCCCAGCATTTT.

This chain uses TRBV19 with TRBJ2-1, with D possibly called TRBD1 or TRBD2 (5 bases each). Trimming cost V 5 bases and J 6 bases, with 23 bases left between them. This CDR3 is 17 amino acids long. The germline CDR1 and CDR2 sequences are LNHDA and SQIVND (reference sequence). The CDR3 nucleotides are TGTGCCAGTAGTGTAGGGGCGGGTGAGATAATGGTCAATGAGCAGTTCTTC. Translation gives CASSVGAGEIMVNEQFF.

The table lists this clonotype with a few counts. The chain recombines TRBV7-8 with TRBJ2-2; possible D gene TRBD2, 6 bases. The CDR3 is 14 amino acids. CDR1 SGHVS and CDR2 FQNEAQ come from the germline V gene. Trimming cost V 5 bases and J 1 base, with 8 bases left between them. The CDR3 loop reads CASSGRRNTGELFF. DNA for the CDR3: TGTGCCAGCAGCGGGAGGAGGAACACCGGGGAGCTGTTTTTT.

The rearrangement uses TRBV9 and TRBJ2-4; D gene unclear. Germline CDR1 and CDR2: SGDLS and YYNGEE. CDR3 length: 13 residues. The V gene lost 2 bases and the J gene lost 6 bases, with 9 bases spanning the gap. DNA for the CDR3: TGTGCCAGCAGCGTCTCTCCTGTAAACATTCAGTACTTC. It encodes CASSVSPVNIQYF. Supplemented by reference TRBV9 and TRBJ2-4, the full variable domain reads DSGVTQTPKHLITATGQRVTLRCSPRSGDLSVYWYQQSLDQGLQFLIQYYNGEERAKGNILERFSAQQFPDLHSELNLSSLELGDSALYFCASSVSPVNIQYFGAGTRLSVL.

The chain links TRBV9 to TRBJ2-3; D possibly matches TRBD1 or TRBD2 (5 bases each). V shed 4 bases and J shed 2 bases, with 11 bases lying between them. The CDR3 covers 14 residues. CDR1 and CDR2 from the germline V gene are SGDLS and YYNGEE. The CDR3 DNA reads as TGTGCCAGCAGCCCAGTGGGGGACACAGATACGCAGTATTTT. Protein: CASSPVGDTDTQYF.

This clonotype has ten or more counts. V is TRBV12-3 or TRBV12-4 and J is TRBJ2-3; 12 bases agree with TRBD2. This CDR3 spans 17 amino acids. With 5 bases clipped from V and 0 bases from J, the junction kept 6 bases outside the gene matches. Here the CDR3 reads CASSTGTSGYSTDTQYF. The CDR3 DNA is TGTGCCAGCAGTACCGGGACTAGCGGGTATAGCACAGATACGCAGTATTTT.

This chain uses TRBV6-1 with TRBJ2-1; D is unclear. The V gene lost 6 bases and the J gene lost 2 bases, with 17 bases spanning the gap. This CDR3 has 16 residues. Germline CDR1 and CDR2: MNHNS and SASEGT. CDR3 sequence reads: CASSMDGSRAYNEQFF. The CDR3 DNA sequence: TGTGCCAGCAGCATGGACGGCAGCCGGGCCTACAATGAGCAGTTCTTC.

The chain joins TRBV20-1 to TRBJ2-5, with 8 positions matching TRBD2. The J segment lost 5 bases and the V segment lost 3 bases, leaving 14 bases of the junction unmatched. Looked up from germline, CDR1 is DFQATT and CDR2 is SNEGSKA (reference sequence). CDR3 length: 16 residues. The CDR3 reads CSARKRAGGYVETQYF. The CDR3 DNA reads as TGCAGTGCTAGGAAAAGGGCGGGAGGATATGTGGAGACCCAGTACTTC.